The source of this T cell receptor (beta chain) is a study of T cell changes during pregnancy in multiple sclerosis. This CDR3 contains 17 residues. The germline gives CDR1 MNHEY, CDR2 SMNVEV (reference sequence). The trim removed 10 bases at V and 0 bases at J, leaving 14 bases unmatched. The method was immunoSEQ multiplex PCR; TCRdb's version includes in-frame clones alone and lacks a portion of them. Altogether 65,000 to 85,000 clones are present, around nine tenths being singletons, with the ten largest covering about 0.3%. The genes are TRBV27 and TRBJ2-2; 7 positions match TRBD2. The receptor was derived from a female donor with multiple sclerosis, enrolled in a pregnancy study. Specimen: CD4+ T cells from peripheral blood mononuclear cells, collected after pregnancy. The CDR3 sequence is CATRVGGGDANTGELFF. The CDR3 DNA sequence: TGTGCCACCCGCGTTGGGGGAGGGGACGCGAACACCGGGGAGCTGTTTTTT.